One sample yielded the 25 T cell receptor beta chains listed below, sequenced in a study of Ad26.COV2.S vaccination and SARS-CoV-2 variants. Treatment noted: roughly 18 received Ad26.COV2.S at low or high dose, single or two shots; roughly five received placebo; per-sample allocation not given. Specimens were obtained on day 63 following the first vaccine or placebo injection. Libraries were prepared by immunoSEQ multiplex PCR; TCRdb keeps only in-frame clonotypes and omits some of them. The sample lists 300,000 to 400,000 clones; 86% were seen once. Sequencing used peripheral blood, obtained in a trial of Ad26.COV2.S vaccine versus placebo. The origin of the receptors is a person between 18 and 65 years old who received the Ad26.COV2.S COVID-19 vaccine or a placebo.

This clone has a single count. J is TRBJ2-2 and V is TRBV14; either TRBD1 or TRBD2 may supply D (6 bases each). The CDR3 length is 18 residues. Germline-derived CDR1 and CDR2 are SGHDN and FVKESK. The ends were cut back, 0 bases at V and 0 bases at J, with 14 bases in the middle. CDR3 DNA: TGTGCCAGCAGCCAAGAGGCGTGGGGGGACACGAACACCGGGGAGCTGTTTTTT. Translating gives CASSQEAWGDTNTGELFF.

Worth noting for this clone: Relative to the germline gene, one junction end is altered; a read error may explain this. This chain connects TRBV7-3 to TRBJ2-1, with D unresolved. The CDR3 runs 15 residues. From germline, CDR1 is SGHTA and CDR2 FQGTGA. CDR3 DNA sequence: TGTGCCAGCAGCCTAACGGGCAGTTCCTACAATGAGCAGTTCTTC. Protein product: CASSLTGSSYNEQFF.

The gene calls are TRBV24-1 and TRBJ2-6, with D hard to call. The CDR3 runs to 13 residues. CDR1 is KGHDR and CDR2 is SFDVKD in the germline V gene. V lost 9 bases and J lost 4, with 9 bases in between. CDR3 coding DNA: TGTGCCACCGACTTAGGAGGGGCCAACGTCCTGACTTTC. This encodes CATDLGGANVLTF.

V is TRBV4-1 and J is TRBJ2-3; D uncertain. The ends were cut back, 0 bases at V and 5 bases at J, with 3 bases in the middle. There are 12 residues in the CDR3. Germline V CDR1 and CDR2: MGHRA, YSYEKL. The CDR3 sequence is CASSQEGDTQYF. CDR3 DNA sequence: TGCGCCAGCAGCCAAGAAGGAGATACGCAGTATTTT.

This rearrangement joins TRBV7-8 to TRBJ1-4; D might be TRBD1 (5 bases). Germline-derived CDR1 and CDR2 are SGHVS and FQNEAQ. CDR3 length: 15 residues. V shed 5 bases and J shed 5 bases, with 15 bases lying between them. The DNA of the CDR3 is TGTGCCAGCAGCCCCTCCGGGACTAAGAATGAAAAACTGTTTTTT. This encodes CASSPSGTKNEKLFF.

The chain combines TRBV14 with TRBJ1-1, with D unresolved. Per the germline V gene, CDR1 is SGHDN and CDR2 is FVKESK. V was cut by 4 bases and J by 5 bases, with 11 bases left in between. The CDR3 loop spans 13 amino acids. The CDR3 loop reads CASSLTLGTEAFF. In DNA form, the CDR3 reads TGTGCCAGCAGCCTGACCTTGGGGACTGAAGCTTTCTTT.

In its sample, this clone was seen a few times. The chain carries TRBV5-1 and TRBJ2-7; TRBD1 might be the D (6 bases). CDR3 size: 13 residues. Trimming cost V 3 bases and J 1 base, with 8 bases left between them. CDR1 SGHRS and CDR2 YFSETQ come from the germline V gene. The CDR3 region is CASSYDRSYEQYF. For the CDR3, the DNA is TGCGCCAGCAGCTACGACAGGTCCTACGAGCAGTACTTC.

This chain uses TRBV9 with TRBJ2-1; 8 nucleotides align to TRBD1. Germline V gene data show CDR1 as SGDLS and CDR2 as YYNGEE. The CDR3 runs 16 residues. Germline trimming cut 1 base from V and 4 bases from J; bases unmatched to any gene: 7. CDR3 nucleotide sequence: TGTGCCAGCAGCGTACCCACAGGGGGTGCTTACAATGAGCAGTTCTTC. It is translated as CASSVPTGGAYNEQFF.

The chain links TRBV3-1 (or the pseudogene TRBV3-2) to TRBJ2-3, with TRBD1 as a possible D gene (5 bases). The germline V and J ends were trimmed by 1 base and 7 bases, with 9 bases remaining between them. The CDR3 runs to 13 residues. The germline gives CDR1 LGHDT, CDR2 YNNKEL (reference sequence). DNA of the CDR3: TGTGCCAGCAGCCAAGGCGGACAAAATACGCAGTATTTT. This encodes CASSQGGQNTQYF.

The chain joins TRBV19 to TRBJ1-1; D is undetermined. The CDR3 contains 15 residues. Germline CDR1 reads LNHDA; CDR2 reads SQIVND (reference sequence). Between the trimmed V and J ends, which lost 1 base and 5 bases, there was a span of 14 bases. Written as DNA, the CDR3 is TGTGCCAGTAGTATAGGTAGGGAGAAGAGGACTGAAGCTTTCTTT. Protein sequence: CASSIGREKRTEAFF.

The rearrangement uses TRBV3-1 (or the pseudogene TRBV3-2) and TRBJ1-1; D gene ambiguous. The ends were cut back, 0 bases at V and 1 base at J, with 6 bases in the middle. CDR1 and CDR2 from the germline V gene are LGHDT and YNNKEL (reference sequence). CDR3 size: 14 residues. CDR3 DNA: TGTGCCAGCAGCCAAGACGAGGGGAACACTGAAGCTTTCTTT. It yields the protein CASSQDEGNTEAFF.

The chain couples TRBV6-6 to TRBJ2-1, with D tentatively TRBD2 (7 bases). The CDR3 is made up of 16 amino acids. Germline CDR1 is MNHNY and CDR2 is SVGAGI (reference sequence). The ends were cut back, 2 bases at V and 8 bases at J, with 19 bases in the middle. Here the CDR3 reads CASSYGGLQGRDEQFF. The CDR3 nucleotides are TGTGCCAGCAGTTACGGCGGGCTGCAGGGGAGGGATGAGCAGTTCTTC.

The gene calls are TRBV6-6 and TRBJ1-1; D call uncertain. The CDR3 is 13 residues long. V lost 7 bases, J lost 8 bases, and 17 bases lay in between. Germline CDR1 MNHNY, CDR2 SVGAGI (reference sequence). CDR3 coding DNA: TGTGCCAGCAACCCAGTGGTTGCGAGAGAAGCTTTCTTT. Protein product: CASNPVVAREAFF.

In DNA, the CDR3 is TGTGCCAGCAGCTTGGGGTTCTCGACTGAAGCTTTCTTT. This translates into CASSLGFSTEAFF. The V call is TRBV5-4, the J call TRBJ1-1; no reliable D call. Trimming removed 0 bases at V and 5 bases at J, with 8 bases between. The V gene's germline CDR1 is SGHNT and CDR2 YYREEE (reference sequence). The CDR3 is 13 amino acids.

This sequence joins TRBV5-1 and TRBJ2-4; 9 bases map to TRBD1. There are 13 residues in the CDR3. After removal of 3 bases from V and 5 bases from J, the junction contained 0 bases not matched to a gene. CDR1 and CDR2 from the germline V gene are SGHRS and YFSETQ. The CDR3 region is CASSWTGENIQYF. The CDR3 DNA is TGCGCCAGCAGCTGGACAGGGGAAAACATTCAGTACTTC.

This clone was detected only once. The chain is built from TRBV6-6 and TRBJ1-2; 10 nucleotides line up with TRBD1. The CDR3 has 16 amino acids. Per germline, CDR1 MNHNY and CDR2 SVGAGI (reference sequence). The J segment lost 1 base and the V segment lost 3 bases, leaving 5 bases of the junction unmatched. CDR3 nucleotides: TGTGCCAGCAGTTATATGACAGGGGGCAGTAACTATGGCTACACCTTC. Protein: CASSYMTGGSNYGYTF.

V gene TRBV12-3 or TRBV12-4 combines with J gene TRBJ2-1, with D hard to call. V dropped 1 base and J dropped 4 bases, with 5 bases sitting between them. The CDR3 totals 13 residues. CDR3 nucleotides: TGTGCCAGCAGTTTAGGGGCTTACAATGAGCAGTTCTTC. Translated: CASSLGAYNEQFF.

V gene TRBV19 combines with J gene TRBJ2-2; 8 bases map to TRBD2. Germline values: CDR1 LNHDA, CDR2 SQIVND (reference sequence). With 4 bases clipped from V and 2 bases from J, the junction kept 3 bases outside the gene matches. The CDR3 sequence is 15 residues long. The CDR3 reads CASSTSGFNTGELFF. In DNA form, the CDR3 reads TGTGCCAGTAGTACTAGCGGGTTTAACACCGGGGAGCTGTTTTTT. Together with reference TRBV19 and TRBJ2-2, the CDR3 gives the full variable domain: DGGITQSPKYLFRKEGQNVTLSCEQNLNHDAMYWYRQDPGQGLRLIYYSQIVNDFQKGDIAEGYSVSREKKESFPLTVTSAQKNPTAFYLCASSTSGFNTGELFFGEGSRLTVL.

This chain links TRBV27 with TRBJ2-6, with 7 nucleotides matching TRBD1. This CDR3 has 17 residues. CDR1 is MNHEY, CDR2 SMNVEV, per germline (reference sequence). V was pared by 5 bases and J by 2 bases, with 9 bases of the junction left unmatched. The CDR3 DNA sequence: TGTGCCAGCAGTGCCTTTCAGACAGGGACTGGGGCCAACGTCCTGACTTTC. Amino acids: CASSAFQTGTGANVLTF. Complete variable domain (other parts from reference TRBV27 and TRBJ2-6): EAQVTQNPRYLITVTGKKLTVTCSQNMNHEYMSWYRQDPGLGLRQIYYSMNVEVTDKGDVPEGYKVSRKEKRNFPLILESPSPNQTSLYFCASSAFQTGTGANVLTFGAGSRLTVL.

This chain joins TRBV28 and TRBJ2-4, with 8 bases that match TRBD1. The CDR3 runs 15 residues. V lost 5 bases, J lost 7 bases, and 10 bases stayed unmatched. CDR1 MDHEN and CDR2 SYDVKM come from the germline V gene. CDR3 residues: CASSHNYDRGNIQYF. CDR3 DNA: TGTGCCAGCAGTCACAACTACGACAGGGGCAACATTCAGTACTTC.

The chain combines TRBV4-3 with TRBJ2-1; tentatively, D is TRBD2 (5 bases). The V end lost 0 bases, the J end lost 9 bases, and 12 bases lay between the germline ends. This CDR3 is built from 14 residues. Germline lookup yields CDR1 LGHNA and CDR2 YSLEER. CDR3 bases: TGCGCCAGCAGCCAAGATCCTAAAGGGAGTGAGCAGTTCTTC. It specifies CASSQDPKGSEQFF.

The V and J genes are TRBV5-6 and TRBJ2-5; D not certain. There are 15 residues in the CDR3. Trimming removed 3 bases at V and 2 bases at J, with 14 bases between. The germline gives CDR1 SGHDT, CDR2 YYEEEE. For the CDR3, the DNA is TGTGCCAGCAGCTCGGCTTCGACACATCAAGAGACCCAGTACTTC. Protein: CASSSASTHQETQYF.

The chain joins TRBV27 to TRBJ2-1; 9 nucleotides agree with TRBD2. Per the germline V gene, CDR1 is MNHEY and CDR2 is SMNVEV (reference sequence). The CDR3 runs to 15 residues. The trim removed 8 bases at V and 6 bases at J, leaving 11 bases unmatched. In DNA, the CDR3 is TGTGCCAGCCGTCCGGGGCTAGCGGGGTTCAATGAGCAGTTCTTC. Translation gives CASRPGLAGFNEQFF.

The V gene is TRBV20-1, the J gene TRBJ2-1; 9 bases fit TRBD2. The ends lost 5 bases at V and 12 bases at J; junction bases unmatched: 5. Germline V gene lookup returns CDR1 DFQATT and CDR2 SNEGSKA (reference sequence). This CDR3 region has 11 residues. CDR3 loop: CSALAGAVQFF. The CDR3 nucleotides read TGCAGTGCTTTAGCGGGAGCGGTGCAGTTCTTC.

In this sample, this clone turned up once. This chain joins TRBV7-2 and TRBJ2-3; 7 nucleotides align to TRBD2. The CDR3 consists of 15 residues. J was trimmed by 0 bases and V by 7 bases; bases with no gene match: 7. Germline V gives CDR1 SGHTA, CDR2 FQGNSA. For the CDR3, the DNA is TGTGCCAGCACTCTCCTAGCGGCTAGCACAGATACGCAGTATTTT. Its protein is CASTLLAASTDTQYF.